A single sample is the source of the 14 T cell receptor beta chains below, sequenced in a study of cytomegalovirus exposure and HLA in healthy donors. With 60 Vbeta and 13 Jbeta primers, the PCR was carried out. Repertoires were generated with immunoSEQ multiplex PCR, while TCRdb's copy carries only in-frame clones and drops some. Found here are about 120,000 clones, under 85% of them singletons; the top ten hold roughly 11%. The sequenced sample was PBMCs. The source of these receptors is a man aged 35 to 55 in good health and CMV-seropositive.

V usage is TRBV7-8 and J usage is TRBJ2-3; D perhaps matches TRBD1 (5 bases). CDR1 and CDR2 from the germline V gene are SGHVS and FQNEAQ. This CDR3 region has 14 residues. V was cut by 1 base and J by 6 bases, with 11 bases left in between. The CDR3 nucleotides are TGTGCCAGCAGCTTAGTGCAGGGTGCGGATACGCAGTATTTT. Translating it yields CASSLVQGADTQYF.

In its sample, this clone was seen a few times. The gene calls are TRBV28 and TRBJ1-6; 9 positions match TRBD1. This CDR3 spans 15 amino acids. Germline V gene sequence: CDR1 MDHEN, CDR2 SYDVKM. With V trimmed by 3 bases and J by 5 bases, 2 bases remained unmatched. The CDR3 bases are TGTGCCAGCAGTTTTGGACAGGGGCATAATTCACCCCTCCACTTT. Translated: CASSFGQGHNSPLHF. Based on the CDR3 plus reference TRBV28 and TRBJ1-6, the full variable domain is DVKVTQSSRYLVKRTGEKVFLECVQDMDHENMFWYRQDPGLGLRLIYFSYDVKMKEKGDIPEGYSVSREKKERFSLILESASTNQTSMYLCASSFGQGHNSPLHFGNGTRLTVT.

In this sample, this clone turned up once. This sequence joins TRBV28 and TRBJ2-3, with 7 bases lining up with TRBD1. The trim removed 5 bases at V and 9 bases at J, leaving 5 bases unmatched. Per the germline V gene, CDR1 is MDHEN and CDR2 is SYDVKM. The length of the CDR3 is 12 residues. The CDR3 DNA sequence: TGTGCCAGCAGTCCGGACAGGAGCACGCAGTATTTT. Its translation: CASSPDRSTQYF.

The rearrangement joins TRBV5-1 to TRBJ2-6, with D possibly matching TRBD1 (5 bases). With 8 bases removed from V and 0 bases from J, the gap between germline ends came to 15 bases. The CDR3 is made up of 16 amino acids. Germline CDR1 reads SGHRS; CDR2 reads YFSETQ. The DNA of the CDR3 is TGCGCCAGTCGACAGTACTCGATCTCTGGGGCCAACGTCCTGACTTTC. Amino acid sequence: CASRQYSISGANVLTF.

The chain recombines TRBV15 with TRBJ2-5; 7 bases match TRBD1. The germline gives CDR1 LNHNV, CDR2 YYDKDF (reference sequence). This CDR3 spans 14 amino acids. Losses at the gene ends were 3 bases for V and 5 bases for J; bases not matched to a gene: 6. This CDR3 is CATSSGRGYETQYF. CDR3 bases: TGTGCCACCAGCAGTGGCAGGGGGTACGAGACCCAGTACTTC.

The chain is built from TRBV7-2 and TRBJ2-2; 7 nucleotides line up with TRBD1. This CDR3 is 14 amino acids long. Germline V CDR1 and CDR2: SGHTA, FQGNSA. V gave up 1 base and J gave up 8 bases; unmatched junction bases: 4. This CDR3 reads CASSLDRGSGELFF. Written as DNA, the CDR3 is TGTGCCAGCAGCTTAGACAGGGGCAGTGGGGAGCTGTTTTTT.

The CDR3 reads CASSPLPPGQTGTDTQYF. The CDR3 coding sequence is TGTGCCAGCAGCCCTTTGCCTCCGGGACAGACTGGCACAGATACGCAGTATTTT. The chain combines TRBV7-2 with TRBJ2-3; 7 nucleotides agree with TRBD1. CDR1 and CDR2 from the germline V gene are SGHTA and FQGNSA. The CDR3 is 18 amino acids. Trimming cost V 5 bases and J 1 base; bases outside gene matches: 15.

The V gene is TRBV28, the J gene TRBJ2-2; maybe TRBD2 (6 bases). Germline CDR1 is MDHEN and CDR2 is SYDVKM. V dropped 11 bases and J dropped 1 base, with 11 bases sitting between them. The CDR3 is made up of 13 amino acids. CDR3: CAGGRLNTGELFF. Here the CDR3 DNA reads TGTGCCGGGGGGAGGTTGAACACCGGGGAGCTGTTTTTT.

The J gene is TRBJ1-1, the V gene TRBV6-5; D is undetermined. Germline values: CDR1 MNHEY, CDR2 SVGAGI. V lost 6 bases, J lost 1 base, and 15 bases lay in between. The CDR3 has 15 amino acids. The CDR3 sequence: CASRPLAAANTEAFF. DNA of the CDR3: TGTGCCAGCAGACCCCTGGCTGCGGCGAACACTGAAGCTTTCTTT.

The chain combines TRBV11-1 with TRBJ2-3; 7 bases fit TRBD1. Trimming cost V 3 bases and J 2 bases; bases outside gene matches: 8. The V gene's germline CDR1 is SGHAT and CDR2 FQDESV (reference sequence). CDR3 length: 16 residues. The CDR3 is CASSFLGGVNTDTQYF. CDR3 nucleotide sequence: TGTGCCAGCAGCTTTTTAGGGGGCGTCAACACAGATACGCAGTATTTT.

V usage is TRBV30 and J usage is TRBJ2-3; possibly TRBD1 for D (5 bases). CDR1 GTSNPN and CDR2 SVGIG come from the germline V gene (reference sequence). This CDR3 is 14 amino acids long. Trimming stripped 2 bases from V and 4 bases from J, with 13 bases between. The CDR3 region is CAWSRGRVSDTQYF. DNA for the CDR3: TGTGCCTGGAGTCGTGGCAGGGTATCAGATACGCAGTATTTT.

The rearrangement uses TRBV11-1 and TRBJ2-3; TRBD2 matches 10 bases. CDR1 is SGHAT, CDR2 FQDESV, per germline (reference sequence). This CDR3 comprises 18 residues. J was trimmed by 4 bases and V by 4 bases; bases with no gene match: 14. The CDR3 coding sequence is TGTGCCAGCAGCTCCGGGGTAGCGGGGGGCCTTGTAGCAGATACGCAGTATTTT. The encoded protein is CASSSGVAGGLVADTQYF.

The CDR3 DNA reads as TGTGCCAGCAGCGGATGGGAGAACAATGAGCAGTTCTTC. This codes for CASSGWENNEQFF. This chain uses TRBV9 with TRBJ2-1, with a weak D call TRBD2 (5 bases). The V gene lost 3 bases and the J gene lost 5 bases, with 9 bases spanning the gap. This CDR3 has 13 residues. CDR1 and CDR2 from the germline V gene are SGDLS and YYNGEE.

The chain joins TRBV10-3 to TRBJ1-5; 8 bases fit TRBD1. The junction had 24 bases not matched to a gene; V was cut back by 7 bases and J by 4 bases. The V gene's germline CDR1 is ENHRY and CDR2 SYGVKD. The CDR3 totals 20 residues. CDR3: CAIKLRGPGTGPLKNQPQHF. CDR3 sequence (DNA): TGTGCCATCAAGTTGCGAGGCCCGGGGACAGGACCACTTAAGAATCAGCCCCAGCATTTT.